The TCR beta chain under discussion was sequenced for a study of blood T cells in healthy people across ages. Findings and caveats of the study: In long-lived donors, naive CD4+ cell counts and diversity exceeded those of aged donors.

In the case of this clonotype: Its antigen is unknown. One end of the junction varies from germline; a read error may be responsible.

The germline gives CDR1 MGHDK, CDR2 SYGVNS. The CDR3 length is 13 residues. Together with a sample-barcoded 5' primer, a J-beta primer mix was included in a second PCR lasting about 7 to 12 cycles. TCRdb reprocessed the 5' RACE reads with MiXCR, giving one entry per CDR3 protein. Here the sample spans more than 1,000,000 distinct CDR3 sequences, under 30% being singletons. These data were likewise used in another study, on T cells of mothers and their children. That paper states: Slightly higher, non-significant overlap characterized related mother-child pairs relative to unrelated pairs.

Material: blood. The rearrangement uses TRBV25-1 and TRBJ1-2; unclear D gene. This clonotype originated in a girl between 2 and 10 years old in good health. CDR3 residues: CVSSPPGPYGYTF. The CDR3 nucleotides read TGTGTCAGCAGCCCTCCAGGTCCCTATGGCTACACCTTC.